Here is one T cell receptor beta chain with its context. Its antigen remains unidentified. The V end was cut by 6 bases, the J end by 0 bases, with 9 bases between. The CDR3 spans 15 residues. Germline V gives CDR1 MNHEY, CDR2 SMNVEV (reference sequence). The entry originates in a study of vaccination and CD4 T cells after COVID-19. Overall study context: The makeup of the convalescents was six males and four females, two of them Hispanic. SARS-CoV-2, HCoV-NL63, HCoV-OC43 and HCoV-229E supplied the overlapping spike peptides used to stimulate cells.

Sequencing of DNA taken from cultured CD4+ T cells relied on the Oncomine TCR Beta short-read assay. TCRdb redid the calling of the PCR reads with MiXCR, one entry per CDR3 protein. The data contain 10,000 to 14,000 distinct CDR3 sequences, less than 75% of them seen just once; the ten biggest clones take up around 28%. Sample treatment: roughly 10-day PBMC culture with coronavirus spike peptide pools or control peptides (ViraFEST assay). This sequence joins TRBV27 and TRBJ1-6; the D gene is possibly TRBD1 (6 bases). Sequencing used CD4+ T cells from blood, cultured in vitro, obtained before SARS-CoV-2 vaccination. The TCR originated in a human donor who had recovered from COVID-19. In DNA form, the CDR3 reads TGTGCCAGCAGGGACAGTAGCTCCTATAATTCACCCCTCCACTTT. This translates into CASRDSSSYNSPLHF.